This T cell receptor (beta chain) is from a study of shared clonotypes between healthy human individuals. Study results and caveats: With a handful of donors compared, approximately 5.5% of naive CD4 clonotypes were shared.

On this clone itself: Its target is not known. Other DNA sequences in this specimen translate into the identical CDR3.

J lost 1 base, V lost 5 bases, and 2 bases had no gene match. The CDR3 length is 15 residues. Germline CDR1 MNHEY, CDR2 SMNVEV (reference sequence). The authors distributed each subset's genomic DNA evenly over several immunoSEQ plates. Produced via immunoSEQ multiplex PCR; TCRdb's table is partial and in-frame only. The table includes around 1.9 million clones, just over 90% detected once. Terminally differentiated effector memory CD45RA+ cells were excluded from the naive CD8 cells, which were CD45RO-negative and positively selected for CCR7. The clonotype comes from a man aged 18 to 30 in good health. Some clones in this sample may be carry-over from other donors' samples. Sequenced sample: naive CD8+ T cells from PBMCs. This chain connects TRBV27 to TRBJ2-1, with 10 bases fitting TRBD2. The CDR3 bases are TGTGCCAGCAGTCCACTAGCGGGATCCTACAATGAGCAGTTCTTC. This encodes CASSPLAGSYNEQFF.